This T cell receptor (beta chain) emerged from a study of blood T cell repertoires in COVID-19 (dated by TCRdb to the early 2020s). Describing the broader study: Samples covering the acute and convalescent phases of COVID-19 were provided by collaborators in the United States, Italy and Spain. The prospective study material was composed of cDNA or gDNA derived from T cells, B-cell-depleted T cells, or PBMCs. Deeply sampled blood TCRbeta repertoires from subjects exposed to, actively infected with, or recovered from COVID-19 were included in the dataset. The samples were drawn from the first 160 participants of the ongoing ImmuneRACE study and from 1,254 subjects provided by 6 global collaborators. Nearly every sample came with metadata listing a de-identified subject ID, COVID-19 status, age in years and sex. The repertoires were released in a freely available public database meant as a resource for research on the immune response to SARS-CoV-2. Where available, HLA class I and class II types were obtained from metadata supplied by the sample provider rather than from assay-based typing. The investigation overall reported the following: How much clinical and demographic metadata was included differed by source and by participant, and the metadata was provided uncurated.

TCRbeta CDR3 regions were amplified from genomic DNA by means of the immunoSEQ Assay, a bias-controlled multiplex PCR. Processing in the source paper ran as follows. Nucleated cell counts per sample were estimated from amplification of reference gene primers within the assay. To quantify the absolute abundance of each unique TCRbeta CDR3 rearrangement, sequence reads were collapsed and filtered. For each sample, productive Simpson clonality was calculated by taking the square root of Simpson's diversity index across productive rearrangements. TCRdb provides this immuneACCESS table in a form limited to in-frame rearrangements. Some clones are lacking; in checked studies, under half of them reflect an unresolved V gene, and why the rest are absent is not known. That table supplies the V and J calls and clone size; D and trimming were determined from the DNA. Recorded for this sample are around 110,000 clones; approximately 82% of them occurred a single time. Jointly, the top ten make up about 8% of the sample.

At the junction V is shortened by 10 bases and J by 6 bases; bases outside the gene matches: 8. The germline V gene yields ENHRY for CDR1 and SYGVKD for CDR2. The CDR3 goes from the cysteine to the phenylalanine over 12 residues. Only the CDR3 region is kept as DNA, spanning 36 bases read in frame from base 1. Details on this clone: This clone's antigen is unknown. There are no base qualities to consult, and no much larger clone falls within one base.

Each collaborating institution followed its own protocols to collect whole blood in K2EDTA tubes. For TCRbeta analysis, collaborators shipped samples as frozen whole blood, isolated PBMCs, or DNA extracted from either of those sample types. Sequencing was carried out using peripheral blood. This receptor was identified in a man between 65 and 85 years old with active or convalescent COVID-19. The chain is assembled from TRBV10-3 and TRBJ2-7, with 8 bases in between that match TRBD1. The CDR3 amino acid sequence is: CATRADRAEQYF. The sequenced DNA: TGTGCCACCAGAGCGGACAGGGCCGAGCAGTACTTC.